The 20 T cell receptor beta chains given below trace back to one sample, sequenced in a study of follicular helper T cells after annual influenza vaccination. Profiled with immunoSEQ multiplex PCR; TCRdb holds only in-frame clones, not every one. Of around 8,700 clones listed, around 83% were seen once; the top ten hold approximately 4%. Noted time point: 2015-2016 season, 7 days after influenza vaccination. The source was CXCR5+ CD38- circulating T follicular helper cells from blood, collected 7 days after influenza vaccination. Specified subset: circulating Tfh, non-naive CD4+CXCR5+PD-1+ (ICOS+CD38+ or ICOS-CD38-). These receptors were taken from an adult who received the influenza vaccine.

This chain's CDR3 is CASSFMWEKQYF. CDR3 nucleotides: TGTGCCAGCAGTTTTATGTGGGAGAAGCAGTACTTC. The genes are TRBV28 and TRBJ2-7, with D perhaps TRBD2 (5 bases). The germline V gene has CDR1 MDHEN and CDR2 SYDVKM. The ends were cut back, 3 bases at V and 8 bases at J, with 11 bases in the middle. This CDR3 has 12 residues.

This chain joins TRBV5-1 and TRBJ2-7, with D perhaps given as TRBD1 or TRBD2 (6 bases each). Germline V CDR1 and CDR2: SGHRS, YFSETQ. CDR3 length equals 13 residues. The germline V and J ends were trimmed by 4 bases and 3 bases, with 11 bases remaining between them. The CDR3 DNA reads TGCGCCAGCAGCCTGGAGGGGGACTACGAGCAGTACTTC. Its translation: CASSLEGDYEQYF.

This clone showed up just a few times. The gene calls are TRBV4-3 and TRBJ1-6; maybe TRBD1 (5 bases). Trimming cost V 7 bases and J 6 bases, with 10 bases left between them. The CDR3 has 13 residues. Germline CDR1 is LGHNA and CDR2 is YSLEER. CDR3 sequence: CASTRGGNSPLHF. The CDR3 DNA reads TGCGCCAGCACCCGGGGGGGTAATTCACCCCTCCACTTT.

This clone was seen once. This chain connects TRBV5-1 to TRBJ2-7, with D tentatively TRBD1 (6 bases). In germline, CDR1 is SGHRS, CDR2 YFSETQ. The CDR3 runs to 15 residues. The V gene lost 0 bases and the J gene lost 0 bases, with 10 bases spanning the gap. This CDR3 reads CASSLAPGDSYEQYF. CDR3 bases: TGCGCCAGCAGCTTGGCCCCAGGGGACTCCTACGAGCAGTACTTC. Using reference TRBV5-1 and TRBJ2-7 for the parts outside the CDR3, the full variable domain is KAGVTQTPRYLIKTRGQQVTLSCSPISGHRSVSWYQQTPGQGLQFLFEYFSETQRNKGNFPGRFSGRQFSNSRSEMNVSTLELGDSALYLCASSLAPGDSYEQYFGPGTRLTVT.

The chain carries TRBV6-5 and TRBJ2-7; a possible D gene is TRBD1 (6 bases). The V gene's germline CDR1 is MNHEY and CDR2 SVGAGI. V was clipped by 6 bases and J by 3 bases, with 18 bases between them. The CDR3 totals 15 residues. CDR3 region: CASSERGHPNYEQYF. In DNA form, the CDR3 reads TGTGCCAGCAGCGAGAGGGGACATCCAAACTACGAGCAGTACTTC.

V is TRBV6-4 and J is TRBJ1-1; no firm D call. V dropped 6 bases and J dropped 0 bases, with 14 bases sitting between them. This CDR3 is 15 amino acids long. Germline CDR1 and CDR2: MRHNA and SNTAGT. The CDR3 sequence: CASRKHWQLNTEAFF. CDR3 in DNA: TGTGCCAGCAGGAAGCATTGGCAACTGAACACTGAAGCTTTCTTT.

CDR3 DNA: TGTGCCAGCAGCCGGCAACTAGCGGGGGGGCCAAAGCGCAGCGATGAGCAGTTCTTC. Its translation: CASSRQLAGGPKRSDEQFF. The V and J genes are TRBV4-2 and TRBJ2-1; 13 bases are shared with TRBD2. Germline CDR1 and CDR2: LGHNA and YNFKEQ. The V segment lost 4 bases and the J segment 8 bases; nucleotides outside the gene matches: 17. This CDR3 contains 19 residues.

This clone occurred a few times. This chain joins TRBV7-9 and TRBJ2-7, with 8 nucleotides matching TRBD1. The CDR3 is made up of 14 amino acids. CDR1 and CDR2 (germline): SEHNR, FQNEAQ (reference sequence). Unmatched junction bases numbered 11, after V lost 7 bases and J lost 6 bases. CDR3: CASNLGQANSEQYF. Written as DNA, the CDR3 is TGTGCCAGCAACCTGGGACAGGCAAACTCCGAGCAGTACTTC.

In its sample, this clone was seen a few times. The chain links TRBV5-1 to TRBJ2-1, with 7 bases matching TRBD1. Germline V CDR1 and CDR2: SGHRS, YFSETQ. The CDR3 consists of 15 residues. V dropped 2 bases and J dropped 7; count of bases not matched to a gene: 9. CDR3 amino acids: CASSFRNRGENEQFF. The CDR3, as DNA: TGCGCCAGCAGCTTCCGAAACAGGGGCGAAAATGAGCAGTTCTTC.

This clone was seen only a few times. The chain uses TRBV30 and TRBJ1-5, with a tentative D call TRBD1 (5 bases). Per the germline V gene, CDR1 is GTSNPN and CDR2 is SVGIG (reference sequence). The CDR3 length is 13 residues. V was cut by 0 bases and J by 6 bases, with 9 bases left in between. This CDR3 reads CAWSVQEGQPQHF. The CDR3 DNA reads TGTGCCTGGAGTGTACAGGAGGGTCAGCCCCAGCATTTT.

This rearrangement joins TRBV7-9 to TRBJ1-2, with D possibly matching TRBD1 (6 bases). The V end was cut by 4 bases, the J end by 3 bases, with 15 bases between. CDR3 length equals 15 residues. Germline CDR1 SEHNR, CDR2 FQNEAQ (reference sequence). The CDR3 DNA reads as TGTGCCAGCAGCTCTCAGGACAGCAAACACTATGGCTACACCTTC. Its protein is CASSSQDSKHYGYTF.

The V call is TRBV7-2, the J call TRBJ1-6, with D tentatively TRBD1 (6 bases). The germline V gene has CDR1 SGHTA and CDR2 FQGNSA. There are 15 residues in the CDR3. The V and J ends lost 4 bases and 9 bases respectively, with 16 bases between them. CDR3 amino acids: CASSWRQGQGSPLHF. The CDR3 coding sequence is TGTGCCAGCAGCTGGAGGCAGGGGCAGGGTTCACCCCTCCACTTT. Using reference TRBV7-2 and TRBJ1-6 for the parts outside the CDR3, the full variable domain is GAGVSQSPSNKVTEKGKDVELRCDPISGHTALYWYRQSLGQGLEFLIYFQGNSAPDKSGLPSDRFSAERTGGSVSTLTIQRTQQEDSAVYLCASSWRQGQGSPLHFGNGTRLTVT.

The chain carries TRBV5-5 and TRBJ2-7; D possibly corresponds to TRBD1 (5 bases). The CDR3 runs to 14 residues. Germline V gene sequence: CDR1 SGHKS, CDR2 YYEKEE (reference sequence). The germline V and J ends were trimmed by 1 base and 1 base, with 9 bases remaining between them. The CDR3 bases are TGTGCCAGCAGCTTGCGACAGTCATCCTACGAGCAGTACTTC. Translation: CASSLRQSSYEQYF.

The V gene is TRBV19, the J gene TRBJ1-5, with D possibly TRBD1 on 6 matching bases. The CDR3 sequence is 12 residues long. V lost 5 bases and J 6 bases, leaving 8 bases between the germline ends. From germline, CDR1 is LNHDA and CDR2 SQIVND (reference sequence). The CDR3 DNA follows: TGTGCCAGTAGTTTCAGGGGTCAGCCCCAGCATTTT. Its protein is CASSFRGQPQHF. Combining the CDR3 with reference TRBV19 and TRBJ1-5 gives the whole variable domain DGGITQSPKYLFRKEGQNVTLSCEQNLNHDAMYWYRQDPGQGLRLIYYSQIVNDFQKGDIAEGYSVSREKKESFPLTVTSAQKNPTAFYLCASSFRGQPQHFGDGTRLSIL.

The chain combines TRBV28 with TRBJ2-2, with D possibly being TRBD2 (6 bases). CDR1 MDHEN and CDR2 SYDVKM come from the germline V gene. Trimming removed 4 bases at V and 4 bases at J, with 10 bases between. CDR3 length: 14 residues. CDR3 amino acids: CASSSTSRTGELFF. The CDR3 DNA is TGTGCCAGCAGTTCGACTAGTCGCACCGGGGAGCTGTTTTTT. The full variable domain, completed using reference TRBV28 and TRBJ2-2, is DVKVTQSSRYLVKRTGEKVFLECVQDMDHENMFWYRQDPGLGLRLIYFSYDVKMKEKGDIPEGYSVSREKKERFSLILESASTNQTSMYLCASSSTSRTGELFFGEGSRLTVL.

The chain recombines TRBV7-2 with TRBJ1-1; D unresolved. Germline V CDR1 and CDR2: SGHTA, FQGNSA. CDR3 length: 13 residues. V dropped 2 bases and J dropped 2 bases, with 6 bases sitting between them. The CDR3 loop is CASSLLGNTEAFF. In DNA form, the CDR3 reads TGTGCCAGCAGCTTATTGGGCAACACTGAAGCTTTCTTT.

The chain employs TRBV29-1 and TRBJ1-1, with D possibly matching TRBD1 (5 bases). There are 13 residues in the CDR3. Germline loops: CDR1 SQVTM, CDR2 ANQGSEA. V was cut by 7 bases and J by 4 bases, with 16 bases left in between. CDR3 sequence (DNA): TGCAGCGCCAGGGTTGGGGGTCTCACTGAAGCTTTCTTT. Protein product: CSARVGGLTEAFF.

CDR3 nucleotides: TGTGCCAGCAGCTTAGGGGGGGTAACTGAAGCTTTCTTT. It specifies CASSLGGVTEAFF. The chain recombines TRBV7-6 with TRBJ1-1; possible D gene TRBD1, 5 bases. This CDR3 is built from 13 residues. The V and J ends lost 1 base and 5 bases respectively, with 8 bases between them. Per germline, CDR1 SGHVS and CDR2 FNYEAQ.

The chain has TRBV6-4 and TRBJ2-2; D is unclear. CDR1 is MRHNA, CDR2 SNTAGT, per germline. V gave up 3 bases and J gave up 6 bases, with 8 bases separating them. There are 13 residues in the CDR3. CDR3 nucleotide sequence: TGTGCCAGCAGTGAACAGCAGGCCGGGGAGCTGTTTTTT. This translates into CASSEQQAGELFF.

A few counts support this clone. The chain is built from TRBV25-1 and TRBJ1-6, with D possibly TRBD1 on 5 matching bases. The CDR3 totals 13 residues. V gave up 2 bases and J gave up 8 bases, with 7 bases separating them. Germline CDR1 and CDR2: MGHDK and SYGVNS. The chain's CDR3 is CASSEVGDSPLHF. CDR3 in DNA: TGTGCCAGCAGTGAAGTGGGGGATTCACCCCTCCACTTT.